This T cell receptor (beta chain) came from a study of early T cells in non-severe SARS-CoV-2 infection. MiXCR, run by TCRdb on the 5' RACE reads, gives a single entry per CDR3 protein. The table records about 81,000 distinct CDR3 sequences, roughly 5.7% of them present only once. The CDR3 extends over 13 amino acids. V shed 4 bases and J shed 2 bases, with 10 bases lying between them. Germline CDR1 reads SQVTM; CDR2 reads ANQGSEA. V and J are TRBV29-1 and TRBJ2-3; possibly TRBD2 for D (6 bases). Material for sequencing was whole blood. The TCR originated in an adult who was a healthcare worker with PCR-confirmed SARS-CoV-2 infection or an uninfected control (not recorded which). The CDR3: CSVGAGNTDTQYF. CDR3 nucleotide sequence: TGCAGCGTTGGGGCGGGAAACACAGATACGCAGTATTTT.